Shown below are 26 T cell receptor beta chains from a single sample sequenced in a study of PD-1 blockade in classical Hodgkin lymphoma. This sample's time point: newly diagnosed, previously untreated cHL patient sample. Sequencing used immunoSEQ multiplex PCR; TCRdb keeps in-frame clones, though not all of them. This table has about 47,000 clones, around 90% appearing once. Input material: peripheral blood mononuclear cells (PBMCs). The receptors originated from a human donor with classical Hodgkin lymphoma.

V and J are TRBV5-6 and TRBJ2-1; D possibly matches TRBD1 or TRBD2 (6 bases each). There are 15 residues in the CDR3. V lost 4 bases to trimming and J lost 4 bases, with 15 bases between them. From germline, CDR1 is SGHDT and CDR2 YYEEEE. For the CDR3, the DNA is TGTGCCAGCAGCGGGGGGCAATCCTGGTACAATGAGCAGTTCTTC. It yields the protein CASSGGQSWYNEQFF.

CDR3 coding DNA: TGCGCCAGCAGCCAAGTCTTAGTATACACAGATACGCAGTATTTT. This encodes CASSQVLVYTDTQYF. The rearrangement links TRBV4-1 to TRBJ2-3; D call uncertain. In germline, CDR1 is MGHRA, CDR2 YSYEKL. V lost 1 base and J 2 bases, leaving 10 bases between the germline ends. The CDR3 is 15 amino acids.

This chain connects TRBV15 to TRBJ2-7, with D tentatively TRBD1 (5 bases). Germline lookup yields CDR1 LNHNV and CDR2 YYDKDF (reference sequence). The CDR3 runs 13 residues. Trimming took 2 bases from V and 3 from J, leaving 8 bases between them. The CDR3 region has the DNA TGTGCCACCAGCAGAAAGACAGACTACGAGCAGTACTTC. It yields the protein CATSRKTDYEQYF.

The chain is built from TRBV6-6 and TRBJ1-2, with D possibly being TRBD1 (5 bases). The V gene's germline CDR1 is MNHNY and CDR2 SVGAGI (reference sequence). V shed 5 bases and J shed 0 bases, with 10 bases lying between them. This CDR3 has 14 amino acids. The CDR3 coding sequence is TGTGCCAGCAGTCCCGGGGCGTCTAACTATGGCTACACCTTC. Protein sequence: CASSPGASNYGYTF.

The V call is TRBV5-6, the J call TRBJ1-5; 7 bases map to TRBD1. Germline assignment: CDR1 SGHDT and CDR2 YYEEEE. V was clipped by 1 base and J by 4 bases; unmatched bases: 8. The CDR3 spans 16 residues. The CDR3 region is CASSLYSQGPNQPQHF. The CDR3 bases are TGTGCCAGCAGCTTGTACTCACAGGGGCCTAATCAGCCCCAGCATTTT.

The J gene is TRBJ2-3, the V gene TRBV15; either TRBD1 or TRBD2 may fit D (5 bases each). Germline lookup yields CDR1 LNHNV and CDR2 YYDKDF (reference sequence). With 8 bases removed from V and 2 bases from J, the gap between germline ends came to 14 bases. This CDR3 comprises 14 residues. CDR3 protein: CATSPRGTTDTQYF. As DNA, the CDR3 is TGTGCCACCTCCCCGAGAGGGACCACAGATACGCAGTATTTT.

V gene TRBV11-3 combines with J gene TRBJ2-3; 15 bases are a match to TRBD2. V lost 4 bases to trimming and J lost 2 bases; unmatched junction nucleotides: 4. The CDR3 totals 17 residues. The V gene's germline CDR1 is SGHNT and CDR2 YENEEA. DNA for the CDR3: TGTGCCAGCAGCTGGGGACTAGCGGGAGGTGCCACAGATACGCAGTATTTT. Protein: CASSWGLAGGATDTQYF.

The V gene is TRBV6-4, the J gene TRBJ2-7, with D perhaps TRBD2 (6 bases). Trimming left V 0 bases short and J 7 bases short, with 19 bases between. The germline V gene encodes CDR1 MRHNA and CDR2 SNTAGT. The CDR3 loop spans 16 amino acids. In nucleotides, the CDR3 is TGTGCCAGCAGTGACTCGAGACGGCGGGATGGTAGGGAGCAGTACTTC. This translates into CASSDSRRRDGREQYF.

This clone was recorded once. This rearrangement joins TRBV28 to TRBJ2-7; the D call may be TRBD1 or TRBD2 (5 bases each). CDR1 is MDHEN, CDR2 SYDVKM, per germline. CDR3 length: 15 amino acids. Trimming removed 5 bases from V and 7 bases from J, with 21 bases in between. CDR3 DNA: TGTGCCAGCAGTACCCCTGGGGGACGAGTTTTTGAGCAGTACTTC. Its translation: CASSTPGGRVFEQYF.

The chain is built from TRBV2 and TRBJ1-2; weak D call: TRBD1 (5 bases). CDR1 and CDR2 (germline): SNHLY, FYNNEI. The CDR3 covers 16 residues. Trimming removed 1 base at V and 1 base at J, with 13 bases between. CDR3 loop: CASSEGGTPFNYGYTF. The CDR3 DNA is TGTGCCAGCAGTGAAGGAGGGACCCCCTTTAACTATGGCTACACCTTC.

This sequence joins TRBV30 and TRBJ2-5, with D uncertain. Germline V gene lookup returns CDR1 GTSNPN and CDR2 SVGIG (reference sequence). The CDR3 spans 14 residues. Trimming cost V 0 bases and J 5 bases, with 13 bases left between them. CDR3 region: CAWSVRALRETQYF. CDR3 sequence (DNA): TGTGCCTGGAGTGTACGGGCCCTCAGGGAGACCCAGTACTTC.

In its sample, this clone was seen once. The chain recombines TRBV5-5 with TRBJ1-2; 8 positions agree with TRBD1. The V and J ends lost 5 bases and 3 bases, in that order; junction bases with no gene match: 3. Per the germline V gene, CDR1 is SGHKS and CDR2 is YYEKEE (reference sequence). CDR3 length: 13 residues. For the CDR3, the DNA is TGTGCCAGCAGTGCGACAGGGGACTATGGCTACACCTTC. Translation gives CASSATGDYGYTF.

CDR3 nucleotide sequence: TGTGCCAGCAGCCCCTCACTAGCGGGAGGATTCAATGAGCAGTTCTTC. Translated: CASSPSLAGGFNEQFF. The rearrangement links TRBV7-3 to TRBJ2-1, with TRBD2 matching over 12 bases. After removal of 5 bases from V and 6 bases from J, the junction contained 8 bases not matched to a gene. CDR1 is SGHTA, CDR2 FQGTGA, per germline. This CDR3 is built from 16 residues. The full variable domain, rest sourced from reference TRBV7-3 and TRBJ2-1, is GAGVSQTPSNKVTEKGKYVELRCDPISGHTALYWYRQSLGQGPEFLIYFQGTGAADDSGLPNDRFFAVRPEGSVSTLKIQRTERGDSAVYLCASSPSLAGGFNEQFFGPGTRLTVL.

The chain recombines TRBV19 with TRBJ1-1; D gene unclear. This CDR3 spans 12 amino acids. The germline V gene encodes CDR1 LNHDA and CDR2 SQIVND (reference sequence). Trimming cost V 0 bases and J 11 bases, with 10 bases left between them. CDR3 sequence (DNA): TGTGCCAGTAGTATAGAGGGGAGGGCCGCTTTCTTT. It is translated as CASSIEGRAAFF.

This rearrangement joins TRBV28 to TRBJ2-5, with D uncertain. Germline CDR1 is MDHEN and CDR2 is SYDVKM. This CDR3 region has 15 residues. V dropped 2 bases and J dropped 0 bases, with 10 bases sitting between them. The CDR3 sequence is CASSLPSKYQETQYF. The CDR3 nucleotides are TGTGCCAGCAGTTTACCCTCCAAGTACCAAGAGACCCAGTACTTC. The full variable domain, rest sourced from reference TRBV28 and TRBJ2-5, is DVKVTQSSRYLVKRTGEKVFLECVQDMDHENMFWYRQDPGLGLRLIYFSYDVKMKEKGDIPEGYSVSREKKERFSLILESASTNQTSMYLCASSLPSKYQETQYFGPGTRLLVL.

The sample holds one count of this clone. The CDR3 protein is CASRGAVRGDEAFF. As DNA, the CDR3 is TGTGCCAGCAGGGGGGCTGTCAGGGGCGATGAAGCTTTCTTT. The rearrangement uses TRBV4-2 and TRBJ1-1, with a possible D match to TRBD1 (6 bases). CDR3 length equals 14 residues. Germline lookup yields CDR1 LGHNA and CDR2 YNFKEQ. With 6 bases removed from V and 7 bases from J, the gap between germline ends came to 18 bases.

The J gene is TRBJ1-1, the V gene TRBV19; D ambiguous. This CDR3 has 13 residues. Trimming cost V 5 bases and J 1 base, with 8 bases left between them. The germline V gene encodes CDR1 LNHDA and CDR2 SQIVND (reference sequence). DNA of the CDR3: TGTGCCAGTAGTTTCGGCGGGAACACTGAAGCTTTCTTT. This encodes CASSFGGNTEAFF.

J is TRBJ1-2 and V is TRBV7-4, with D hard to call. Germline V gene lookup returns CDR1 SGHVT and CDR2 SQSDAQ. Trimming stripped 10 bases from V and 8 bases from J, with 5 bases between. This CDR3 contains 8 residues. CDR3 sequence reads: CATGGYTF. The DNA of the CDR3 is TGTGCCACCGGGGGCTACACCTTC.

The chain uses TRBV9 and TRBJ2-1; TRBD2 matches at 7 bases. The CDR3 is made up of 15 amino acids. In germline, CDR1 is SGDLS, CDR2 YYNGEE. Losses at the gene ends were 0 bases for V and 2 bases for J; bases not matched to a gene: 2. The CDR3 here is CASSVGRETYNEQFF. CDR3 coding DNA: TGTGCCAGCAGCGTAGGGCGGGAGACCTACAATGAGCAGTTCTTC.

This clone is classed as medium-sized. The gene calls are TRBV9 and TRBJ1-2; a weak D match, TRBD1 (5 bases). V dropped 0 bases and J dropped 2 bases, with 5 bases sitting between them. From germline, CDR1 is SGDLS and CDR2 YYNGEE. The CDR3 consists of 13 residues. The CDR3 DNA reads as TGTGCCAGCAGCGTAGGGACAAACTATGGCTACACCTTC. Amino acid sequence: CASSVGTNYGYTF.

This chain joins TRBV2 and TRBJ2-1; TRBD2 matches at 8 bases. Germline assignment: CDR1 SNHLY and CDR2 FYNNEI. J was trimmed by 9 bases and V by 5 bases; bases with no gene match: 12. CDR3 size: 15 residues. This CDR3 is CASSSAWGGGIEQFF. The CDR3 nucleotides are TGTGCCAGCAGTTCGGCCTGGGGCGGGGGGATTGAGCAGTTCTTC.

The rearrangement joins TRBV10-2 to TRBJ2-1, with a possible D match to TRBD2 (6 bases). The CDR3 has 16 residues. The V end lost 4 bases, the J end lost 6 bases, and 19 bases lay between the germline ends. Germline V gene data show CDR1 as WSHSY and CDR2 as SAAADI. CDR3 in DNA: TGCGCCAGCAGTGTTGGGGGGTCATGGGTAGGCAATGAGCAGTTCTTC. It yields the protein CASSVGGSWVGNEQFF.

The chain employs TRBV2 and TRBJ1-1; D is unresolved. Germline assignment: CDR1 SNHLY and CDR2 FYNNEI. The CDR3 is 16 amino acids. V shed 6 bases and J shed 0 bases, with 17 bases lying between them. As DNA, the CDR3 is TGTGCCAGCAGCGGAAATTCTGCGGTCTTGAACACTGAAGCTTTCTTT. The encoded protein is CASSGNSAVLNTEAFF.

The DNA of the CDR3 is TGTGCCAGCAGCTTAGGGGCTCTGAACACTGAAGCTTTCTTT. Protein: CASSLGALNTEAFF. The V gene is TRBV7-3, the J gene TRBJ1-1; D may be TRBD1 (5 bases). Germline CDR1 and CDR2: SGHTA and FQGTGA. V was pared by 2 bases and J by 0 bases, with 7 bases between. The CDR3 is 14 amino acids. The variable domain in full, completed from reference TRBV7-3 and TRBJ1-1, reads GAGVSQTPSNKVTEKGKYVELRCDPISGHTALYWYRQSLGQGPEFLIYFQGTGAADDSGLPNDRFFAVRPEGSVSTLKIQRTERGDSAVYLCASSLGALNTEAFFGQGTRLTVV.

A word on this clone: The sample contains more than one DNA sequence encoding this CDR3. The chain links TRBV9 to TRBJ1-5; the D is unclear. Per germline, CDR1 SGDLS and CDR2 YYNGEE. Trimming took 2 bases from V and 8 from J, leaving 5 bases between them. This CDR3 has 11 residues. In DNA form, the CDR3 reads TGTGCCAGCAGCGTTAAGGAGCCCCAGCATTTT. Protein product: CASSVKEPQHF.

V usage is TRBV18 and J usage is TRBJ1-5; possible D gene TRBD1, 5 bases. In germline, CDR1 is KGHSH, CDR2 LQKENI. Trimming took off 3 bases at V and 4 bases at J, with 7 bases between the two ends. CDR3 length: 13 residues. CDR3 sequence: CASSPDRNQPQHF. The CDR3 coding sequence is TGTGCCAGCTCACCCGACAGAAATCAGCCCCAGCATTTT.